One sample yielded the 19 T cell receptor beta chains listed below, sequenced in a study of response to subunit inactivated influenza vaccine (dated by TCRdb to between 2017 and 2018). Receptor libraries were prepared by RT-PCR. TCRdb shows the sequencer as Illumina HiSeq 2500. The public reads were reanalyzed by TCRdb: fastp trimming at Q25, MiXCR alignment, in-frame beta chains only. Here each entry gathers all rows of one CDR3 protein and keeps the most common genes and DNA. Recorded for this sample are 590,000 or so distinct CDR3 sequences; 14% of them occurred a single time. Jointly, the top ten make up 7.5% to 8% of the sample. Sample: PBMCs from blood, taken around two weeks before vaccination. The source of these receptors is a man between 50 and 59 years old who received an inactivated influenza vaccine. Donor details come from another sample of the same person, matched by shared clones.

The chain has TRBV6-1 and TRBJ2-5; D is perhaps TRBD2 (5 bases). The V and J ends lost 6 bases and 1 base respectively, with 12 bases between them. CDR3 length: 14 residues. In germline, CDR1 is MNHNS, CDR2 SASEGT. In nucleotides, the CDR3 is TGTGCCAGCAGACAAAGCGGTCTCCAAGAGACCCAGTACTTC. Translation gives CASRQSGLQETQYF.

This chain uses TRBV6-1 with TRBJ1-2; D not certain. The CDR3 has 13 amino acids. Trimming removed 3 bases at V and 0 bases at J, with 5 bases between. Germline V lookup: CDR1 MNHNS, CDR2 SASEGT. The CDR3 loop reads CASSETPNYGYTF. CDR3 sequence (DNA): TGTGCCAGCAGTGAGACACCTAACTATGGCTACACCTTC.

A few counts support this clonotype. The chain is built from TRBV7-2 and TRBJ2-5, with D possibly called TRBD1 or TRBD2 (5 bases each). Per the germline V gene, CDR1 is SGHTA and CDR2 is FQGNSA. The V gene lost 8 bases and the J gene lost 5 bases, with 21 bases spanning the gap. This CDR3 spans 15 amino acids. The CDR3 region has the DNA TGTGCCAGCGTCCCTACGGGGCACCCAGGGGAGACCCAGTACTTC. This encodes CASVPTGHPGETQYF.

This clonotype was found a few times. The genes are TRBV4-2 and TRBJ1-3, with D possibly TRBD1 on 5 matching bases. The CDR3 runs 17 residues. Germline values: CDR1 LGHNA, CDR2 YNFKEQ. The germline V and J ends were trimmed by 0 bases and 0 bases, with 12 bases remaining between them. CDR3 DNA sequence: TGTGCCAGCAGCCAAGAGCGGGGGGGAGGCTCTGGAAACACCATATATTTT. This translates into CASSQERGGGSGNTIYF.

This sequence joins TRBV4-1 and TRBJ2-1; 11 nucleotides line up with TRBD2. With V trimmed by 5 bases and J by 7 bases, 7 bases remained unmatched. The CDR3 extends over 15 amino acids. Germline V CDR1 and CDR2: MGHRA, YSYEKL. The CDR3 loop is CASSFETSGINEQFF. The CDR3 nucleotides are TGCGCCAGCAGCTTCGAGACTAGCGGGATTAATGAGCAGTTCTTC.

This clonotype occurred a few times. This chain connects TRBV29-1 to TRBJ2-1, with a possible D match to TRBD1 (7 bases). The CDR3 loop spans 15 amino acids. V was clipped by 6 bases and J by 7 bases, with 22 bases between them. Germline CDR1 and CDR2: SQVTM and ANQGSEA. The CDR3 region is CSVPEGDRVWNEQFF. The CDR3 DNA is TGCAGCGTCCCGGAGGGGGACAGAGTGTGGAATGAGCAGTTCTTC.

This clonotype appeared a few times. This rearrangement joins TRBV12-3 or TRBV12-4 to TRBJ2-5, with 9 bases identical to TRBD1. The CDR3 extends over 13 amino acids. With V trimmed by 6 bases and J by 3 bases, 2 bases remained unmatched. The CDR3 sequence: CASSRTGEETQYF. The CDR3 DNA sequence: TGTGCCAGCAGCAGGACAGGGGAAGAGACCCAGTACTTC.

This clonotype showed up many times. The CDR3 region has the DNA TGTGCCAGCAGTTACTCGAGATCCCTGGGTGAGCAGTTCTTC. It encodes CASSYSRSLGEQFF. The chain carries TRBV6-5 and TRBJ2-1, with D unclear. Germline V CDR1 and CDR2: MNHEY, SVGAGI. There are 14 residues in the CDR3. V was pared by 0 bases and J by 9 bases, with 12 bases between.

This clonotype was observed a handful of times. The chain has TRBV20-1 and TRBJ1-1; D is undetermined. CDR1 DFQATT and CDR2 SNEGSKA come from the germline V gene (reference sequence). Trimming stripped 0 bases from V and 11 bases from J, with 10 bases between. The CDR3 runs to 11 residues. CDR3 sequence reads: CSARDLPRAFF. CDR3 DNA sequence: TGCAGTGCTAGAGATCTTCCGAGGGCTTTCTTT.

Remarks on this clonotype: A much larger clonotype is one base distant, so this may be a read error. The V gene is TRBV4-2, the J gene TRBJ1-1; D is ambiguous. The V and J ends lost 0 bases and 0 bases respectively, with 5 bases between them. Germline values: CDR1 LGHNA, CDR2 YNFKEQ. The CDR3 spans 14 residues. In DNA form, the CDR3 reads TGTGCCAGCAGCCAAGAACAGATGAACACTGAAGCTTTCTTT. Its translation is CASSQEQMNTEAFF.

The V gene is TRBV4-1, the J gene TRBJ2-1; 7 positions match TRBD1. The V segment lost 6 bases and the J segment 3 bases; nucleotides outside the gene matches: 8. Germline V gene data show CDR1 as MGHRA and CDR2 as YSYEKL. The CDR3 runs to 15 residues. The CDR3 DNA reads TGCGCCAGCAGTTTACAACGGGACAGCTACAATGAGCAGTTCTTC. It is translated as CASSLQRDSYNEQFF.

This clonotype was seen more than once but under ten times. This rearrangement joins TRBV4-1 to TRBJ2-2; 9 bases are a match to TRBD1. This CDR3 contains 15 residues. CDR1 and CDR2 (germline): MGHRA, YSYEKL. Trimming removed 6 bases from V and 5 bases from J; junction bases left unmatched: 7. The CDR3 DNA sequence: TGCGCCAGCAGACCGAACAGGGGGCGTACCGGGGAGCTGTTTTTT. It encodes CASRPNRGRTGELFF.

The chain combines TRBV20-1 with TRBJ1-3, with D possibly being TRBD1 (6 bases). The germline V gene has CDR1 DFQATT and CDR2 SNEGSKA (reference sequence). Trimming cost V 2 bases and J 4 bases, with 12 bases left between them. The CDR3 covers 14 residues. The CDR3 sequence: CSARWRGHGNTIYF. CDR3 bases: TGCAGTGCTAGATGGCGGGGGCACGGAAACACCATATATTTT.

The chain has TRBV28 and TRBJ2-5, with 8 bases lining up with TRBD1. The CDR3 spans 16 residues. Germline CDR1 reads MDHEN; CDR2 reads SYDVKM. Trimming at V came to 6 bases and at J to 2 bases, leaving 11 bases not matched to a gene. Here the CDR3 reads CASSLGSRGPQETQYF. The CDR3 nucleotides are TGTGCCAGCAGCCTTGGATCCAGGGGGCCTCAAGAGACCCAGTACTTC.

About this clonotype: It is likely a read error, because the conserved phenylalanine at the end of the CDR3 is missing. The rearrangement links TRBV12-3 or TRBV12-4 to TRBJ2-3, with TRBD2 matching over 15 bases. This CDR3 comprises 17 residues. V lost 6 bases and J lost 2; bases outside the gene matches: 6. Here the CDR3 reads CASSQGLAGGITDTQYL. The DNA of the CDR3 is TGTGCCAGCAGCCAGGGACTAGCGGGGGGAATCACAGATACGCAGTATCTT.

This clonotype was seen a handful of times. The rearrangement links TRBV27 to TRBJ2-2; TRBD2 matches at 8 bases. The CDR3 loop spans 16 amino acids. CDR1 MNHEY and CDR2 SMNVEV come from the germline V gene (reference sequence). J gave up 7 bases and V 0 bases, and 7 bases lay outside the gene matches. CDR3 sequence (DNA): TGTGCCAGCAGTTTATCGTCGCGGGGGGCTAGCGGGGAGCTGTTTTTT. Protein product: CASSLSSRGASGELFF.

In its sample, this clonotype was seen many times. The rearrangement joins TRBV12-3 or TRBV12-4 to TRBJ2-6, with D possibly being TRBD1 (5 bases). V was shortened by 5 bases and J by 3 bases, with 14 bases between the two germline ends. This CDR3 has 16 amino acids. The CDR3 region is CASSGQGSIGANVLTF. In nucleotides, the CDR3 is TGTGCCAGCAGTGGGCAGGGAAGTATTGGGGCCAACGTCCTGACTTTC.

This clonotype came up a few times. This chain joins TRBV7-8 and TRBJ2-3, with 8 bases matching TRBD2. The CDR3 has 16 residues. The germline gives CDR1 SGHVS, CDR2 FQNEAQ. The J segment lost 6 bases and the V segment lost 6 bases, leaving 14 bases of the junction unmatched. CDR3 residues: CASRRPAGGESDTQYF. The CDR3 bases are TGTGCCAGCAGGCGCCCTGCCGGGGGGGAGTCCGATACGCAGTATTTT.

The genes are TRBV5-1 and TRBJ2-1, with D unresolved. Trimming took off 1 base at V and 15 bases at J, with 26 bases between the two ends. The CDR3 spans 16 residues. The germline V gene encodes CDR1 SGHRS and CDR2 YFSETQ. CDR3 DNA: TGCGCCAGCAGCTTGTTGGCCCGGGCAACCCCTGAAAGTCGGTTCTTC. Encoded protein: CASSLLARATPESRFF.